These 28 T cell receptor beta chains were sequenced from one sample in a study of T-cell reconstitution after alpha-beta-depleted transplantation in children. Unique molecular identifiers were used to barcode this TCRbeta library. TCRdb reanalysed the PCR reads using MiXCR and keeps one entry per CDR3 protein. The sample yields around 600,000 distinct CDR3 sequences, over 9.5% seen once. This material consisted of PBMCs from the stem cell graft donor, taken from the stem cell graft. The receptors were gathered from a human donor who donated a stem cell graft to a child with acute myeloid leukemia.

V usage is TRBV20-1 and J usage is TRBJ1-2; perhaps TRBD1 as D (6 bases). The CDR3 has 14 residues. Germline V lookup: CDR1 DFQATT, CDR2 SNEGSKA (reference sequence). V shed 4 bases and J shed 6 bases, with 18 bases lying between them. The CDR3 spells CSAKGDTGSNGYTF. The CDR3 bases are TGCAGTGCTAAGGGGGACACAGGTAGCAATGGCTACACCTTC.

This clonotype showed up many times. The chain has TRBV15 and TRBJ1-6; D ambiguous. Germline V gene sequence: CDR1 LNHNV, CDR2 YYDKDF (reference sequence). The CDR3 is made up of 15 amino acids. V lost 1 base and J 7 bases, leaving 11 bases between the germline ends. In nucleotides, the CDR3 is TGTGCCACCAGCAGAGTAAGCGGCCCAAATTCACCCCTCCACTTT. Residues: CATSRVSGPNSPLHF.

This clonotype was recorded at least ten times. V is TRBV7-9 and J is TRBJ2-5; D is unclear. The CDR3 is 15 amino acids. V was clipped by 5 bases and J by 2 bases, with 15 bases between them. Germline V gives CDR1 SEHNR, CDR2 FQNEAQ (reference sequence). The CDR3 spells CASSPPSQVQETQYF. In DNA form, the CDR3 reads TGTGCCAGCAGCCCCCCCAGTCAGGTACAAGAGACCCAGTACTTC.

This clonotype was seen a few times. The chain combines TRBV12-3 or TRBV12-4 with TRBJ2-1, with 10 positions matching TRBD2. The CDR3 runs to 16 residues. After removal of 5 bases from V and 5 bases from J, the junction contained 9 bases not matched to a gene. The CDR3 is CASSHVLAGADNEQFF. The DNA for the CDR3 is TGTGCCAGCAGTCACGTTCTAGCGGGAGCTGACAATGAGCAGTTCTTC.

The CDR3 sequence: CASSQESGRLNEQFF. The CDR3 bases are TGTGCCAGCAGCCAAGAGAGCGGGAGATTGAATGAGCAGTTCTTC. The chain has TRBV3-1 and TRBJ2-1; 8 bases are shared with TRBD2. Germline values: CDR1 LGHDT, CDR2 YNNKEL (reference sequence). This CDR3 contains 15 residues. Unmatched junction bases numbered 5, after V lost 0 bases and J lost 7 bases.

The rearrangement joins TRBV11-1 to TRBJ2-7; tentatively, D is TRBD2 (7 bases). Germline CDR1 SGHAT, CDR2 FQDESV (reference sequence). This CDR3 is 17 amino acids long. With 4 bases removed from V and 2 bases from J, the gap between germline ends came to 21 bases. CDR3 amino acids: CASSSYRAGGGAYEQYF. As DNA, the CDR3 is TGTGCCAGCAGCTCGTACAGGGCTGGTGGGGGGGCCTACGAGCAGTACTTC.

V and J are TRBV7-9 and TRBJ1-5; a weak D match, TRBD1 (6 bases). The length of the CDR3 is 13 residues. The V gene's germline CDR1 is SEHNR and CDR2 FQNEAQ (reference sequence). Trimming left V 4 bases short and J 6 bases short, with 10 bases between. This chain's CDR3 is CASSSNRAQPQHF. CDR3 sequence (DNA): TGTGCCAGCAGCTCTAACAGGGCTCAGCCCCAGCATTTT.

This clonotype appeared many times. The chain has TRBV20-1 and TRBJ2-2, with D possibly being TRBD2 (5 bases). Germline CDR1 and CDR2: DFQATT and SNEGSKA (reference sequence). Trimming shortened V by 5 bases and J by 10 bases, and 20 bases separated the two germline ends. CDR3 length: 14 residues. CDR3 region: CSAGTPGGGVELFF. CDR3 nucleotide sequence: TGCAGTGCTGGTACTCCGGGCGGAGGAGTGGAGCTGTTTTTT.

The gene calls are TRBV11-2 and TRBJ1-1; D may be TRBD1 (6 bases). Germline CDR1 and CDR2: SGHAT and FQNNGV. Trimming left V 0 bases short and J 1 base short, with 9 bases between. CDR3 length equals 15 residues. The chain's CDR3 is CASSLEGQSNTEAFF. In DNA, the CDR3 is TGTGCCAGCAGCTTAGAAGGACAGTCGAACACTGAAGCTTTCTTT.

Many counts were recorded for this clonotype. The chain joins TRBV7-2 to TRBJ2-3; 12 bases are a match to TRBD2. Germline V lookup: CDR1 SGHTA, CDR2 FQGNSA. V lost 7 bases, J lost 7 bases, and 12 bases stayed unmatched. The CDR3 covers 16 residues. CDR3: CASNRAASGRANTQYF. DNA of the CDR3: TGTGCCAGCAACCGAGCGGCTAGCGGGAGGGCAAATACGCAGTATTTT.

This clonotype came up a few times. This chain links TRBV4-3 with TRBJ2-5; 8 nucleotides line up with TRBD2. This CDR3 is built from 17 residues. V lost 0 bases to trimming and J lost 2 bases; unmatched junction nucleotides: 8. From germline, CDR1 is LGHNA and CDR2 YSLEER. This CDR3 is CASSQEWRTSSQETQYF. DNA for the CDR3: TGCGCCAGCAGCCAAGAGTGGAGGACTAGCAGTCAAGAGACCCAGTACTTC.

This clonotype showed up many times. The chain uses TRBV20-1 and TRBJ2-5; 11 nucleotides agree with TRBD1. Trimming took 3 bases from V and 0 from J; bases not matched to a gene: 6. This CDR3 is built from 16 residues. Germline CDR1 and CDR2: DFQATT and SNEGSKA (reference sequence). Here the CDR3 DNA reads TGCAGTGCTAGCCTAGGACAGGGGGCATACCAAGAGACCCAGTACTTC. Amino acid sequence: CSASLGQGAYQETQYF.

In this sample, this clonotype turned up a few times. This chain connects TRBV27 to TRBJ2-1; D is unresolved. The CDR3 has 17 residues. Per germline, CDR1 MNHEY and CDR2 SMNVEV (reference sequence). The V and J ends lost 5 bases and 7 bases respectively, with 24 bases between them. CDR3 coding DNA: TGTGCCAGCAGTCCGACCAGCCCCGGCCGAAGTTTGAATGAGCAGTTCTTC. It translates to CASSPTSPGRSLNEQFF.

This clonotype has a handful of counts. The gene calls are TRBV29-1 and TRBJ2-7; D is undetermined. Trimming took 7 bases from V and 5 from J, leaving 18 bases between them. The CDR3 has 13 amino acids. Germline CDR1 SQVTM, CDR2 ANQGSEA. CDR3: CSASHGPPHEQYF. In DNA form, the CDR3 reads TGCAGCGCCAGCCACGGGCCTCCCCACGAGCAGTACTTC.

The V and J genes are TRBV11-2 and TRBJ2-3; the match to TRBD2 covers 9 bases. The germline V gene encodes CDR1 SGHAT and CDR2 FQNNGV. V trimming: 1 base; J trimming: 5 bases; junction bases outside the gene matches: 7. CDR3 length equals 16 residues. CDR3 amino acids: CASSLVVVAGVDTQYF. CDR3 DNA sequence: TGTGCCAGCAGCTTAGTTGTGGTAGCGGGAGTAGATACGCAGTATTTT.

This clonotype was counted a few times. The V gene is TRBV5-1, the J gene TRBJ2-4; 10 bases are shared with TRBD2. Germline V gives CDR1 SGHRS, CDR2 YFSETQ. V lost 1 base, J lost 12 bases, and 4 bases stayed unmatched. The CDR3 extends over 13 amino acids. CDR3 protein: CASSLLAGEAQYF. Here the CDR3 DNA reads TGCGCCAGCAGCTTGCTAGCGGGAGAGGCTCAGTACTTC.

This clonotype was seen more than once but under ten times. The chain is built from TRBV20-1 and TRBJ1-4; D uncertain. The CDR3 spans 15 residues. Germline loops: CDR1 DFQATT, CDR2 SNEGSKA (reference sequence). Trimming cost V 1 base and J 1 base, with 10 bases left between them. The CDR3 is CSARVPGITNEKLFF. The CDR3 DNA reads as TGCAGTGCTAGAGTCCCGGGAATAACTAATGAAAAACTGTTTTTT.

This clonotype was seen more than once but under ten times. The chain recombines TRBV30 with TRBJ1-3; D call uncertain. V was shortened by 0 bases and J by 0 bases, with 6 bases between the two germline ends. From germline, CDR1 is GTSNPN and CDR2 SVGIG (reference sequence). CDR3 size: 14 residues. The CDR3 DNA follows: TGTGCCTGGAGTGTAAGGTCCTCTGGAAACACCATATATTTT. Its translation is CAWSVRSSGNTIYF.

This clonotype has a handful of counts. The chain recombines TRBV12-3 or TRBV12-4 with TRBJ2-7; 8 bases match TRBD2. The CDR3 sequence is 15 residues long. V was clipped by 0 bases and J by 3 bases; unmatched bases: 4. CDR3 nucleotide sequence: TGTGCCAGCAGTTTAGCGCTAAGCGGGGGCTACGAGCAGTACTTC. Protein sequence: CASSLALSGGYEQYF.

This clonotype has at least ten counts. Here the CDR3 reads CSASKGGAFNEQFF. CDR3 DNA sequence: TGCAGTGCTAGTAAGGGCGGGGCGTTCAATGAGCAGTTCTTC. The chain carries TRBV20-1 and TRBJ2-1; tentatively, D is TRBD2 (6 bases). The germline V gene has CDR1 DFQATT and CDR2 SNEGSKA (reference sequence). The CDR3 is made up of 14 amino acids. Trimming shortened V by 3 bases and J by 6 bases, and 15 bases separated the two germline ends.

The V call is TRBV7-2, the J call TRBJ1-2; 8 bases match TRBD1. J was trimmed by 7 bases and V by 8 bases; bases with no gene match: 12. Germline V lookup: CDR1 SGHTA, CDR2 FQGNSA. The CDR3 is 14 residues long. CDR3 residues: CASGSKTGDGGYTF. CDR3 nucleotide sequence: TGTGCCAGCGGCTCAAAGACAGGGGATGGTGGCTACACCTTC.

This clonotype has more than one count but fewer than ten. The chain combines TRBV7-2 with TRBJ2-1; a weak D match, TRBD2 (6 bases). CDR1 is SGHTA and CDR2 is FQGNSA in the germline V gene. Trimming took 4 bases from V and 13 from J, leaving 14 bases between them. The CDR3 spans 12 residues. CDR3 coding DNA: TGTGCCAGCAGCTCCGGGACTTTAACTCAGTTCTTC. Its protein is CASSSGTLTQFF.

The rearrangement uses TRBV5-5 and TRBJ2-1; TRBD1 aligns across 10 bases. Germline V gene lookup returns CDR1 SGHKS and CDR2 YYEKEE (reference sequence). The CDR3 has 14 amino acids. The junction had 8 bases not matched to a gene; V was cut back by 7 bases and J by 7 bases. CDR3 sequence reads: CASGGTGVRNEQFF. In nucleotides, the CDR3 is TGTGCCAGCGGAGGGACAGGGGTTAGGAATGAGCAGTTCTTC.

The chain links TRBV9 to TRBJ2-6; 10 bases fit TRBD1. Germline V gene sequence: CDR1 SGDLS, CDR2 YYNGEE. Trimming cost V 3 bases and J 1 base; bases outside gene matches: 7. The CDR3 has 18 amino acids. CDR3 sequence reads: CASSARTGGNSGANVLTF. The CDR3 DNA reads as TGTGCCAGCAGCGCCAGGACAGGGGGAAATTCTGGGGCCAACGTCCTGACTTTC. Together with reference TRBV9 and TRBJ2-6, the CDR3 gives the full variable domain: DSGVTQTPKHLITATGQRVTLRCSPRSGDLSVYWYQQSLDQGLQFLIQYYNGEERAKGNILERFSAQQFPDLHSELNLSSLELGDSALYFCASSARTGGNSGANVLTFGAGSRLTVL.

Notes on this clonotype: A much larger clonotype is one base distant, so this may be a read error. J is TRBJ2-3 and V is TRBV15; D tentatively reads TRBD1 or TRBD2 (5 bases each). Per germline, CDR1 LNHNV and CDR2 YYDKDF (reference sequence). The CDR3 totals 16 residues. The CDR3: CATSRFGTQSTDTLYF. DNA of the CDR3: TGTGCCACCAGCAGGTTTGGGACCCAAAGCACAGATACGCTGTATTTT.

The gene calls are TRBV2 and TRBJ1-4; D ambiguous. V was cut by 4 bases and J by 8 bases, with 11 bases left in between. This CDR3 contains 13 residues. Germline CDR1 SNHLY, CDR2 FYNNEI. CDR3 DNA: TGTGCCAGCAGTGTCAGAGGGCTCGAAAAACTGTTTTTT. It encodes CASSVRGLEKLFF.

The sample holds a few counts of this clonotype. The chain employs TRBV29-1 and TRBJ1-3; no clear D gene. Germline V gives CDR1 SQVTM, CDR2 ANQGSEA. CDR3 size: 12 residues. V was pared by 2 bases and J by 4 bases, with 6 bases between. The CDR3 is CSVETGGNTIYF. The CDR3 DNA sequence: TGCAGCGTTGAAACGGGCGGAAACACCATATATTTT.

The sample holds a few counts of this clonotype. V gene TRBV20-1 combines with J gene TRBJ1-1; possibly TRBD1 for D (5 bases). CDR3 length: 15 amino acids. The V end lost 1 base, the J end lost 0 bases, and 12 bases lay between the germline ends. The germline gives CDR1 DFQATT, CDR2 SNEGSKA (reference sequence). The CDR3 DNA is TGCAGTGCTAGAGGGCCCGGGGCCCTGAACACTGAAGCTTTCTTT. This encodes CSARGPGALNTEAFF.